One sample yielded the 4 T cell receptor beta chains listed below, sequenced in a study of control samples from healthy donors and cancer patients. Profiled with immunoSEQ multiplex PCR; TCRdb holds only in-frame clones, not every one. The sample has 100,000 to 150,000 clones; about 92% are singletons. The specimen sequenced was blood. The source is a woman aged 45-59 years in good health.

V gene TRBV29-1 combines with J gene TRBJ1-1, with TRBD1 matching over 10 bases. Trimming cost V 5 bases and J 7 bases; bases outside gene matches: 10. CDR1 and CDR2 (germline): SQVTM, ANQGSEA. CDR3 length equals 14 residues. For the CDR3, the DNA is TGCAGCGTTCCGGGGGACAGGGGTTACAATGAAGCTTTCTTT. It translates to CSVPGDRGYNEAFF. The full variable domain, its missing parts supplied by reference TRBV29-1 and TRBJ1-1, is SAVISQKPSRDICQRGTSLTIQCQVDSQVTMMFWYRQQPGQSLTLIATANQGSEATYESGFVIDKFPISRPNLTFSTLTVSNMSPEDSSIYLCSVPGDRGYNEAFFGQGTRLTVV.

This chain joins TRBV7-6 and TRBJ1-6, with D possibly TRBD1 on 5 matching bases. Trimming pared 3 bases from V and 0 bases from J, leaving 9 bases between. CDR3 length equals 16 residues. Germline CDR1 and CDR2: SGHVS and FNYEAQ. CDR3 in amino acids: CASSLTAASYNSPLHF. In DNA form, the CDR3 reads TGTGCCAGCAGCTTGACAGCAGCCTCCTATAATTCACCCCTCCACTTT.

The chain recombines TRBV10-3 with TRBJ1-2; 11 bases align to TRBD1. The CDR3 is made up of 14 amino acids. The germline V gene has CDR1 ENHRY and CDR2 SYGVKD. Unmatched junction bases numbered 4, after V lost 6 bases and J lost 4 bases. The CDR3 sequence: CAIRGQGVVYGYTF. CDR3 coding DNA: TGTGCCATCAGGGGACAGGGGGTAGTCTATGGCTACACCTTC.

J is TRBJ2-7 and V is TRBV27; the D is unclear. The CDR3 contains 15 residues. CDR1 and CDR2 from the germline V gene are MNHEY and SMNVEV (reference sequence). Trimming cost V 5 bases and J 5 bases, with 19 bases left between them. CDR3 DNA sequence: TGTGCCAGCAGTCCTACTTTTATTCCCTTGCACGAGCAGTACTTC. Translated: CASSPTFIPLHEQYF.